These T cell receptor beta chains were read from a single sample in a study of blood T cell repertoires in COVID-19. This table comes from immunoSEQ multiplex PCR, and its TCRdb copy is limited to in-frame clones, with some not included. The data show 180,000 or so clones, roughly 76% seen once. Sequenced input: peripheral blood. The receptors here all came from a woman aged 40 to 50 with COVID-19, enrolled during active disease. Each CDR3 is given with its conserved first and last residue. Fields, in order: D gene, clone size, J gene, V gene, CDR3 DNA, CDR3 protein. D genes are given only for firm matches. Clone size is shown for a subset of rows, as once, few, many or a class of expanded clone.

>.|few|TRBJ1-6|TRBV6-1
TGTGCCAGCAGTGAGAGTGTGGAGAAGAATTCACCCCTCCACTTT
CASSESVEKNSPLHF
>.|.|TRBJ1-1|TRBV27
TGTGCCAGCAGTTTATGGGGGGGTCCCACTGAAGCTTTCTTT
CASSLWGGPTEAFF
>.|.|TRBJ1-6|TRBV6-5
TGTGCCAGCAGCCAGACATATAATTCACCCCTCCACTTT
CASSQTYNSPLHF
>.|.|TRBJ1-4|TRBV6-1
TGTGCCAGCAGTGAACAGCTAGACGAAAAACTGTTTTTT
CASSEQLDEKLFF
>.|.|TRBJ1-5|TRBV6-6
TGTGCCAGCAGCAGCAAAGGGAGTCAGCCCCAGCATTTT
CASSSKGSQPQHF
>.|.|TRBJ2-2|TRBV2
TGTGCCAGCAGTGAAGGCAGCACCGGGGAGCTGTTTTTT
CASSEGSTGELFF
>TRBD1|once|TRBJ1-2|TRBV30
TGTGCCTGGAGTGTACTCGACCAGGGGGCGAGTGGCTACACCTTC
CAWSVLDQGASGYTF
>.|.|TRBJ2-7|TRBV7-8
TGTGCCAGCAGAAGGGCGACGGGCCAGGGTGAGCAGTACTTC
CASRRATGQGEQYF
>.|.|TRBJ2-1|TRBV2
TGTGCCAGCAGTGAAGCAATGCGTGAGCAGTTCTTC
CASSEAMREQFF
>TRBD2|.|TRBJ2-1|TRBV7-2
TGTGCCAGCAGCTTAGGAGGTAGCGGGTACGAGCAGTTCTTC
CASSLGGSGYEQFF
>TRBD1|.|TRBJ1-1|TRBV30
TGTGCCTGGAGGAGACAGGGCCATGAAGCTTTCTTT
CAWRRQGHEAFF
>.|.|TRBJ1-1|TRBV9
TGTGCCAGCAGCGTTGACACCCGAAACACTGAAGCTTTCTTT
CASSVDTRNTEAFF
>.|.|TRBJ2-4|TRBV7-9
TGTGCCAGCAGCTTAGCGAACGGCGGCATTCAGTACTTC
CASSLANGGIQYF
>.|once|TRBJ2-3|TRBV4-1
TGCGCCAGCAGCCCTAACACAGATACGCAGTATTTT
CASSPNTDTQYF
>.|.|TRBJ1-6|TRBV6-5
TGTGCCAGCGGAAGGAGCTCCTATAATTCACCCCTCCACTTT
CASGRSSYNSPLHF
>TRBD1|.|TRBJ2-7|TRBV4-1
TGCGCCAGCAGCCTAGGACAGGGGGCAGGGCCCTCCTACGAGCAGTACTTC
CASSLGQGAGPSYEQYF
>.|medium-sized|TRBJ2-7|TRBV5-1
TGCGCCAGCAGGTCCGGGACTTACACTTCCTACGAGCAGTACTTC
CASRSGTYTSYEQYF
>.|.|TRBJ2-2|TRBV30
TGTGCCACGGGGGTAGCGATTAACACCGGGGAGCTGTTTTTT
CATGVAINTGELFF
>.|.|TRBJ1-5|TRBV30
TGTGCCTGGAGTAGAGGTATTGATCAGCCCCAGCATTTT
CAWSRGIDQPQHF
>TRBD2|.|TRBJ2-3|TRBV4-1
TGCGCCAGCAGCCAAGGGCAAGCGGGGCGGACTGGGCAGTATTTT
CASSQGQAGRTGQYF
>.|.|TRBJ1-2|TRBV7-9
TGTGCCAGCAGCTTGTCACAGGGAGAAGGGACCTATGGCTACACCTTC
CASSLSQGEGTYGYTF
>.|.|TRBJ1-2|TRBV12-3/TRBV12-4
TGTGCCAGCAGCCCCAGGGACTCGGGTGGCTACACCTTC
CASSPRDSGGYTF
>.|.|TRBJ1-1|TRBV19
TGTGCCAGTAGCCTACGCAGGGTTTGGACTGAAGCTTTCTTT
CASSLRRVWTEAFF
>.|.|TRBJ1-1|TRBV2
TGTGCCAGCAATCTTAAGGGGGAAGGCACTGAAGCTTTCTTT
CASNLKGEGTEAFF
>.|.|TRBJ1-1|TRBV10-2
TGCGCCAGCAGTGGGAGCGAGTTGCGGAGTAACACTGAAGCTTTCTTT
CASSGSELRSNTEAFF
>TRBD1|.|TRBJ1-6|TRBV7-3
TGTGCCAGCAGCTTGACAGGGCTAGCACCCCTCCACTTT
CASSLTGLAPLHF
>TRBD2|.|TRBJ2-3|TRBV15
TGTGCCACCAGCAGAGACCGGACTAGTTTTACGCAGTATTTT
CATSRDRTSFTQYF
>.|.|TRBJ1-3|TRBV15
TGTGCCACCAGCGCCGGGGGTTGGTCCGGAAACACCATATATTTT
CATSAGGWSGNTIYF
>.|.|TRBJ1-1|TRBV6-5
TGTGCCAGCAGTTACGACATAACGGGGACTGAAGCTTTCTTT
CASSYDITGTEAFF
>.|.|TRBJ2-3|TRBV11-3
TGTGCCAGCAGCTTTGAGGGAGGAACGCAGTATTTT
CASSFEGGTQYF
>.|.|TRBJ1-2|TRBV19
TGTGCCAGTGGAGACAGATATGGCTACACCTTC
CASGDRYGYTF
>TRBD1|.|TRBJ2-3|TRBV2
TGTGCCAGCAGTGATCGGACAGGGGGCACAGATACGCAGTATTTT
CASSDRTGGTDTQYF
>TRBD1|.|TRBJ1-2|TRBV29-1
TGCAGCGTTACCCCTTGGACAGGCACTAACTATGGCTACACCTTC
CSVTPWTGTNYGYTF
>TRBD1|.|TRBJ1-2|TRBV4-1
TGCGCCAGCAGCCAAGTTGGCCCCTCTGGACAGGTCTTTCTCTATGGCTACACCTTC
CASSQVGPSGQVFLYGYTF
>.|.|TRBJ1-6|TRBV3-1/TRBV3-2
TGTGCCAGCAGCCGCACAGGACAAAATTCACCCCTCCACTTT
CASSRTGQNSPLHF
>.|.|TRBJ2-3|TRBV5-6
TGTGCCAGCAGCTTGTTAGCCCCAGATACGCAGTATTTT
CASSLLAPDTQYF
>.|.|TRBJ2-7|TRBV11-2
TGTGCCAGCAGCTTATCGGGAGTGAAAGAGCAGTACTTC
CASSLSGVKEQYF
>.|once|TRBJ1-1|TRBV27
TGTGCCAGCAGTTTATCGATAGGGGGTAGCACTGAAGCTTTCTTT
CASSLSIGGSTEAFF
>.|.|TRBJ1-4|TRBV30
TGTGCCTGGATGACAGTTAATGAAAAACTGTTTTTT
CAWMTVNEKLFF
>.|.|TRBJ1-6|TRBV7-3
TGTGCCAGCAGCTTTGGTTCCCCCGGGGGAGGCTCACCCCTCCACTTT
CASSFGSPGGGSPLHF
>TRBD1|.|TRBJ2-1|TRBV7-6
TGTGCCAGCAGCCCTTGGGGGACAGCCTACAATGAGCAGTTCTTC
CASSPWGTAYNEQFF
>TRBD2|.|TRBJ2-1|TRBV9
TGTGCCAGCAGCGTAGCGTCTAGCGGGGGGGACAATGAGCAGTTCTTC
CASSVASSGGDNEQFF
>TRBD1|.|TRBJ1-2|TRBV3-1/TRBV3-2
TGTGCCAGCAGCTTGACAGGGGGTTCGAATGGCTACACCTTC
CASSLTGGSNGYTF
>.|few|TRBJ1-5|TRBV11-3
TGTGCCAGCAGCTCAAGTAGCAGCAATCAGCCCCAGCATTTT
CASSSSSSNQPQHF
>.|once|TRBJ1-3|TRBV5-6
TGTGCCCTAAATCGGCCAGGCCCCAATAACTCTGGAAACACCATATATTTT
CALNRPGPNNSGNTIYF
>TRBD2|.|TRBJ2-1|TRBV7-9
TGTGCCAGCAGCCCCGGGACTAGCGCCATGAGCTCCTACAATGAGCAGTTCTTC
CASSPGTSAMSSYNEQFF
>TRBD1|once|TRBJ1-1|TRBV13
TGTGCCAGCAGCGTCGGACAGGGGGTTACTGAAGCTTTCTTT
CASSVGQGVTEAFF
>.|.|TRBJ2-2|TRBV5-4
TGTGCCAGCAGCTTGGGGACAGCGAACACCGGGGAGCTGTTTTTT
CASSLGTANTGELFF
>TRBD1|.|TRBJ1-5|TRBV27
TGTGCCAGCAGTTTGACAGGGTTCCAGCCCCAGCATTTT
CASSLTGFQPQHF